This T cell receptor beta chain was documented in a study of CD8 T cells in Susac syndrome. Germline V gene lookup returns CDR1 SGDLS and CDR2 YYNGEE. This CDR3 has 16 residues. J was trimmed by 5 bases and V by 4 bases; bases with no gene match: 11. cDNA came from 0.5 to 1 ug RNA primed by random hexamers. TCRdb used MiXCR to reprocess the immunoSEQ multiplex PCR reads, holding one entry per CDR3 protein. This table has around 71,000 distinct CDR3 sequences, nearly 96% appearing once. The multiple sclerosis control group was made up of treatment-naive patients with stable or active relapsing-remitting disease.

The chain carries TRBV9 and TRBJ2-5; TRBD2 agrees at 10 bases. The sequence was collected from a human donor with multiple sclerosis. Sequenced sample: CD4+ T cells from PBMCs. The CDR3 DNA reads as TGTGCCAGCAGCACCATGGGACTAGCGACCGGGGAGACCCAGTACTTC. This encodes CASSTMGLATGETQYF. The complete variable domain, with remaining parts taken from reference TRBV9 and TRBJ2-5, reads DSGVTQTPKHLITATGQRVTLRCSPRSGDLSVYWYQQSLDQGLQFLIQYYNGEERAKGNILERFSAQQFPDLHSELNLSSLELGDSALYFCASSTMGLATGETQYFGPGTRLLVL.